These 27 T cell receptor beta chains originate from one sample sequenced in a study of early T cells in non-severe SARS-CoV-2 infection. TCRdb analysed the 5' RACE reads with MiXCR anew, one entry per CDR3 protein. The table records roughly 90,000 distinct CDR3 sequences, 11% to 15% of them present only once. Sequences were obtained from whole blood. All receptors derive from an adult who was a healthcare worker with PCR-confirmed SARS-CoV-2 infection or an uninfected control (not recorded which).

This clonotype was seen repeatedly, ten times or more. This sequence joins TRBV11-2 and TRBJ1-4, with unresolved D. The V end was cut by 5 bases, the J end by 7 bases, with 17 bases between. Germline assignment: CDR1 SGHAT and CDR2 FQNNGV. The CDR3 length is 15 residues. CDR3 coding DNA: TGTGCCAGCAGCAACTGGGGAGTAAATGGTGAAAAACTGTTTTTT. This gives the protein CASSNWGVNGEKLFF.

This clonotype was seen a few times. CDR3 region: CASSLQASAYNEQFF. In DNA form, the CDR3 reads TGTGCCAGCAGCCTCCAGGCTAGCGCCTACAATGAGCAGTTCTTC. The chain combines TRBV7-3 with TRBJ2-1, with D possibly matching TRBD2 (6 bases). CDR3 length equals 15 residues. The V gene's germline CDR1 is SGHTA and CDR2 FQGTGA. Trimming removed 5 bases at V and 2 bases at J, with 13 bases between.

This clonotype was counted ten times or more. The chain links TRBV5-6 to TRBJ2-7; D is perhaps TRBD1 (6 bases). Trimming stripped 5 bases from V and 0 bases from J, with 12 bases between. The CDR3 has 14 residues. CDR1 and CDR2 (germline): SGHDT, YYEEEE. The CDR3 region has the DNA TGTGCCAGCAGTATACAGGGCTACTCCTACGAGCAGTACTTC. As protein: CASSIQGYSYEQYF.

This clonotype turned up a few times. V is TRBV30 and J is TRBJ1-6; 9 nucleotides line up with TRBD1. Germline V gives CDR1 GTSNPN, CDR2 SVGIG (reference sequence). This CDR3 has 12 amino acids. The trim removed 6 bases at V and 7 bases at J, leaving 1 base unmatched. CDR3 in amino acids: CACGTGNSPLHF. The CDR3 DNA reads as TGTGCCTGCGGGACAGGGAATTCACCCCTCCACTTT.

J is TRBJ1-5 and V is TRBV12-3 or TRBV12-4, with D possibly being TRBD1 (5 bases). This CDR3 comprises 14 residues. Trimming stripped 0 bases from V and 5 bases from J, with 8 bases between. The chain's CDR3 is CASSLALGDQPQHF. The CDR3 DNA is TGTGCCAGCAGTTTAGCGCTGGGGGATCAGCCCCAGCATTTT.

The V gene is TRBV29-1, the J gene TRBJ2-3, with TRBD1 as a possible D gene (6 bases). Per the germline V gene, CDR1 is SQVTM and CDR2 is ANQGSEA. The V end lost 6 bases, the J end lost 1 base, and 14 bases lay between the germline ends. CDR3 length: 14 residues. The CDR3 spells CSVEQGLGTDTQYF. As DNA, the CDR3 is TGCAGCGTCGAGCAGGGGCTAGGCACAGATACGCAGTATTTT.

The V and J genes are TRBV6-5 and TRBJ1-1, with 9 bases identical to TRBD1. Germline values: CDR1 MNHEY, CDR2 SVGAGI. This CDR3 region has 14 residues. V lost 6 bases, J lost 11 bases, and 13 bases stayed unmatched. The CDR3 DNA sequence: TGTGCCAGCAGCGGTACAGGGGGCAAGGGTGGCGCTTTCTTT. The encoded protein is CASSGTGGKGGAFF.

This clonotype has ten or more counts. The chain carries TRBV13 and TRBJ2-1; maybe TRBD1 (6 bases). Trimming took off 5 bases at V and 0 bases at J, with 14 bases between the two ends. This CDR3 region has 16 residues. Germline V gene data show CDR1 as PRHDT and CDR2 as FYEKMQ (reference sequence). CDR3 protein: CASSPPQGSSYNEQFF. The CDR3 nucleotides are TGTGCCAGCAGCCCCCCCCAGGGGAGCTCCTACAATGAGCAGTTCTTC.

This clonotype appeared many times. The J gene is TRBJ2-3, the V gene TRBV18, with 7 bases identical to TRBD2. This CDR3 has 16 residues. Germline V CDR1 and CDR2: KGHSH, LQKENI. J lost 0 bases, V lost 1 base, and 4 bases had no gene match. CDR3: CASSPRPSGSTDTQYF. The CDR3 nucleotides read TGTGCCAGCTCACCACGGCCTAGCGGTAGCACAGATACGCAGTATTTT.

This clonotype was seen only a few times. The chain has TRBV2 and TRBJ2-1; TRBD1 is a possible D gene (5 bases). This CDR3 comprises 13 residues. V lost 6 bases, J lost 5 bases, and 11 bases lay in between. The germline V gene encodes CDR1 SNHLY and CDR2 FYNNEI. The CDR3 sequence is CASSPRANNEQFF. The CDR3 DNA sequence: TGTGCCAGCAGCCCCAGGGCCAACAATGAGCAGTTCTTC.

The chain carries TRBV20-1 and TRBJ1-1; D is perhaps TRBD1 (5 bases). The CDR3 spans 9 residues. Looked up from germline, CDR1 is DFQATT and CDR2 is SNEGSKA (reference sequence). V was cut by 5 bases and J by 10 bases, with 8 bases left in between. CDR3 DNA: TGCAGTGCTGGGGCAGGAGCTTTCTTT. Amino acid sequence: CSAGAGAFF.

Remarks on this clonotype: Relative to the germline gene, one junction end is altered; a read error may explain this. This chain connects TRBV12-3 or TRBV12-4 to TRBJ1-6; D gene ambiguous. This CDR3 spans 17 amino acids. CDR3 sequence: CANSFKSQALNNSPLHF. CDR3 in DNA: TGTGCCAACAGTTTCAAAAGCCAGGCACTTAATAATTCACCCCTCCACTTT.

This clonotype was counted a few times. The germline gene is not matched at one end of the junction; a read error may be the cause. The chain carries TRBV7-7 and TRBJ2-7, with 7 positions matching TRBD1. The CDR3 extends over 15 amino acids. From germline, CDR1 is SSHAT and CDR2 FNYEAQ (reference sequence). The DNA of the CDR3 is TGTGCTAGCAGCCCCGGGACAGATAGCTCCTACGAGCAGTACTTC. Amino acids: CASSPGTDSSYEQYF.

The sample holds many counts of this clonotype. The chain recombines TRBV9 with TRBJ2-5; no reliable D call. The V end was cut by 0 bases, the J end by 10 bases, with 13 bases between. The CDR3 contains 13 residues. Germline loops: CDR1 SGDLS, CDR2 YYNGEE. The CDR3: CASSVGSSQVQYF. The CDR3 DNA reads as TGTGCCAGCAGCGTAGGATCTAGTCAGGTCCAGTACTTC.

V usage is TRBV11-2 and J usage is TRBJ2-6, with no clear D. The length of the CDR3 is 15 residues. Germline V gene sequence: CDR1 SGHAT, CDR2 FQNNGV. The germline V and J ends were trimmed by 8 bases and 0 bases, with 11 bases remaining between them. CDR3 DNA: TGTGCCAGCCGCACCTCTGTCTCTGGGGCCAACGTCCTGACTTTC. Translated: CASRTSVSGANVLTF.

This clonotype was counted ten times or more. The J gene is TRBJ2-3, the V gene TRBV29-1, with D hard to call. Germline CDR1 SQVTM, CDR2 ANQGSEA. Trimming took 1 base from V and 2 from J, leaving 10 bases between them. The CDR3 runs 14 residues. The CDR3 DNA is TGCAGCGTTGAAGGTTTCGGAAACACAGATACGCAGTATTTT. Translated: CSVEGFGNTDTQYF.

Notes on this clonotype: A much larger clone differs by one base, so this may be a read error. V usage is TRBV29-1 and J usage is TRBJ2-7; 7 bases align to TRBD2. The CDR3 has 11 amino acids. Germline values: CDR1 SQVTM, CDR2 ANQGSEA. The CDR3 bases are TGCAGCGTTGCCAGGGACTACGAGCAGTGCTTC. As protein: CSVARDYEQCF.

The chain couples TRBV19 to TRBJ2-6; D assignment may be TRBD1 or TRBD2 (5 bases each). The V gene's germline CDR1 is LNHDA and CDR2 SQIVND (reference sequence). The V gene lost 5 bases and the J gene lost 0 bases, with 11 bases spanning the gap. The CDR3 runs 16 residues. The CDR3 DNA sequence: TGTGCCAGTAGTCTTCGGGACCTCTCTGGGGCCAACGTCCTGACTTTC. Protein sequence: CASSLRDLSGANVLTF.

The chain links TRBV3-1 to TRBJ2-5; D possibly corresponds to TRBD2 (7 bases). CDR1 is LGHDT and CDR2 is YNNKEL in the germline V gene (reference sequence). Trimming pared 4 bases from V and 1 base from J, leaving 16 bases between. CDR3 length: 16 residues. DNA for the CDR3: TGTGCCAGCAGCCCGGGGGCTAGCGGACTCCAAGAGACCCAGTACTTC. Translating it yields CASSPGASGLQETQYF.

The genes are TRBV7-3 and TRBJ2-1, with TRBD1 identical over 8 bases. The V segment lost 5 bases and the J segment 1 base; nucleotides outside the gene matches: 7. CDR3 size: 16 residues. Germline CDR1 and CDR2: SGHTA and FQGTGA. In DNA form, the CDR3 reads TGTGCCAGCAGCATTTTGACAGGGGCTTCCTACAATGAGCAGTTCTTC. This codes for CASSILTGASYNEQFF.

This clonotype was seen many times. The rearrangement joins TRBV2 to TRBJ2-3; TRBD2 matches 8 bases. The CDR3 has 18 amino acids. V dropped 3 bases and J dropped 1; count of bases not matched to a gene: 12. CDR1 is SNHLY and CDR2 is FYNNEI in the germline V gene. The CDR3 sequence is CASSDLGGGPPGTDTQYF. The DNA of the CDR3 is TGTGCCAGCAGTGATTTAGGCGGGGGGCCGCCGGGCACAGATACGCAGTATTTT.

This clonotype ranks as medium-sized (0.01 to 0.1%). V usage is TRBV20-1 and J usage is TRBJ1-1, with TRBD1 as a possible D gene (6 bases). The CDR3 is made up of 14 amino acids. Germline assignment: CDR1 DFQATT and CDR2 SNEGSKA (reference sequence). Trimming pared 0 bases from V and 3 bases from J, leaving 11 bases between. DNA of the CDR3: TGCAGTGCTAGAGATCTACAGGGCCACACTGAAGCTTTCTTT. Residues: CSARDLQGHTEAFF.

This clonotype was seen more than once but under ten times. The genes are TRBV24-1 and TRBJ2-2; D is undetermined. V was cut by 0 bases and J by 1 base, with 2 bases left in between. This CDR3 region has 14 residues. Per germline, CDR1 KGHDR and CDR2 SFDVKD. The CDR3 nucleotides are TGTGCCACCAGTGATTTGCTGAACACCGGGGAGCTGTTTTTT. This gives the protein CATSDLLNTGELFF.

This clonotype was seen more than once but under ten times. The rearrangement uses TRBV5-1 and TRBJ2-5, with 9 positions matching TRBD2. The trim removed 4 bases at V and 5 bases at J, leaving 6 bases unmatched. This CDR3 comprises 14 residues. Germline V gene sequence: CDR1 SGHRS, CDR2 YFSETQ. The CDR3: CASSIGSGGETQYF. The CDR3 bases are TGCGCCAGCAGCATCGGGAGCGGGGGGGAGACCCAGTACTTC.

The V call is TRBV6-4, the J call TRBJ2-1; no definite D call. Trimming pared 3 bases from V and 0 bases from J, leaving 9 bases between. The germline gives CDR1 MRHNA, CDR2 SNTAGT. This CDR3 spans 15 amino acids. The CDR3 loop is CASSEVPASYNEQFF. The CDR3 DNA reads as TGTGCCAGCAGTGAAGTACCGGCCTCCTACAATGAGCAGTTCTTC.

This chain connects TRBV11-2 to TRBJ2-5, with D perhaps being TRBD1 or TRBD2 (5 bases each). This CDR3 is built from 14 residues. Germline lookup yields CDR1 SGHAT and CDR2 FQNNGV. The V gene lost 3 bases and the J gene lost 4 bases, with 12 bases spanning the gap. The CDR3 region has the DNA TGTGCCAGCAGCTTGGGCCCCGGGGCAGAGACCCAGTACTTC. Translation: CASSLGPGAETQYF. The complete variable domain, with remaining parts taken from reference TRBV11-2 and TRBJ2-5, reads EAGVAQSPRYKIIEKRQSVAFWCNPISGHATLYWYQQILGQGPKLLIQFQNNGVVDDSQLPKDRFSAERLKGVDSTLKIQPAKLEDSAVYLCASSLGPGAETQYFGPGTRLLVL.

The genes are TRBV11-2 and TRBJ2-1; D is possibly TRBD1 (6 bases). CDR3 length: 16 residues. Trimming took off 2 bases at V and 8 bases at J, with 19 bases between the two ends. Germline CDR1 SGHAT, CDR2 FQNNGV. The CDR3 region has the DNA TGTGCCAGCAGCTTATCAGGGGCTTCTACATTCGATGAGCAGTTCTTC. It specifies CASSLSGASTFDEQFF.